Listed below are T cell receptor beta chains from one sample, sequenced in a study of identical twins. TCRdb reprocessed the 5' RACE reads via MiXCR and lists one record per CDR3 protein. Altogether about 240,000 distinct CDR3 sequences are present, under 12% being singletons, with the ten largest covering more than 8%. The source material was memory T cells sorted from blood. The receptors originated from a man aged 50 or older in good health. Both conserved end residues are part of each CDR3. A D gene is named only where the DNA matches it firmly. A clone size is listed for some rows: how often the clone was seen (once, few, many), or a class if it is expanded.

d_call j_call clone_size v_call cdr3_aa cdr3_nt
. TRBJ2-2 many TRBV4-1 CASSPHLQGSVTGELFF TGCGCCAGCAGCCCTCACCTACAGGGTTCGGTCACCGGGGAGCTGTTTTTT
. TRBJ2-1 many TRBV29-1 CSAEAGGQVYNEQFF TGCAGCGCCGAGGCGGGGGGACAGGTCTACAATGAGCAGTTCTTC
. TRBJ1-2 few TRBV24-1 CATSESDSGYTF TGTGCCACCAGTGAATCGGACAGCGGCTACACCTTC
. TRBJ2-1 many TRBV20-1 CSARGTSSYNEQFF TGCAGTGCTAGAGGTACAAGCTCCTACAATGAGCAGTTCTTC
TRBD2 TRBJ2-5 . TRBV7-8 CASSPRLAGEPYQETQYF TGTGCCAGCAGCCCCAGACTAGCGGGGGAACCGTACCAAGAGACCCAGTACTTC
. TRBJ2-2 few TRBV6-2/TRBV6-3 CASGGQLYTGELFF TGTGCCAGCGGAGGACAGTTATACACCGGGGAGCTGTTTTTT
. TRBJ2-7 many TRBV20-1 CSATMARLGEQYF TGCAGTGCAACGATGGCTAGACTTGGGGAGCAGTACTTC
. TRBJ1-2 many TRBV20-1 CSASLAEGYTF TGCAGTGCTAGTCTTGCGGAGGGCTACACCTTC
TRBD1 TRBJ1-6 . TRBV7-2 CASSLQGAKNNSPLHF TGTGCCAGCAGCTTACAGGGGGCGAAAAACAATTCACCCCTCCACTTT
TRBD2 TRBJ2-1 few TRBV7-9 CASSLQAGGFF TGTGCCAGCAGCTTACAGGCGGGAGGGTTCTTC
. TRBJ2-1 many TRBV5-1 CASSLAGSPYNEQFF TGCGCCAGCAGCTTGGCCGGTTCCCCCTACAATGAGCAGTTCTTC
TRBD2 TRBJ2-3 many TRBV20-1 CSARGGGLPGTDTQYF TGCAGTGCTAGGGGCGGGGGTCTTCCGGGCACAGATACGCAGTATTTT
TRBD1 TRBJ2-5 . TRBV7-6 CASSRGQGGTQYF TGTGCCAGCAGCCGTGGACAGGGGGGGACCCAGTACTTC
. TRBJ1-1 few TRBV6-2/TRBV6-3 CASSKRNTEAFF TGTGCCAGCAGTAAAAGGAACACTGAAGCTTTCTTT
. TRBJ2-6 few TRBV7-2 CASSLAGAYGANVLTF TGTGCCAGCAGCTTAGCTGGGGCCTATGGGGCCAACGTCCTGACTTTC
. TRBJ1-3 . TRBV4-1 CASSQDFKSLTGNTIYF TGCGCCAGCAGCCAAGATTTCAAGAGCCTAACAGGAAACACCATATATTTT
TRBD2 TRBJ2-5 . TRBV20-1 CSALTGLAVKETQYF TGCAGTGCGCTCACGGGACTAGCGGTAAAAGAGACCCAGTACTTC
TRBD1 TRBJ2-1 . TRBV6-2/TRBV6-3 CASSRDRGDEQFF TGTGCCAGCAGTCGGGACAGGGGTGATGAGCAGTTCTTC
. TRBJ1-4 few TRBV4-2 CASSQDLGTLNEKLFF TGTGCCAGCAGCCAAGATCTTGGGACCCTTAATGAAAAACTGTTTTTT
TRBD2 TRBJ2-5 many TRBV20-1 CSARLAGVETQYF TGCAGTGCTAGGCTAGCGGGAGTAGAGACCCAGTACTTC
TRBD2 TRBJ2-1 . TRBV14 CASRPLAGLSGNEQFF TGTGCCAGCAGACCCCTAGCGGGCCTATCTGGGAATGAGCAGTTCTTC
. TRBJ1-2 . TRBV28 CASSPNPTVTYGYTF TGTGCCAGCAGTCCCAACCCGACCGTAACCTATGGCTACACCTTC